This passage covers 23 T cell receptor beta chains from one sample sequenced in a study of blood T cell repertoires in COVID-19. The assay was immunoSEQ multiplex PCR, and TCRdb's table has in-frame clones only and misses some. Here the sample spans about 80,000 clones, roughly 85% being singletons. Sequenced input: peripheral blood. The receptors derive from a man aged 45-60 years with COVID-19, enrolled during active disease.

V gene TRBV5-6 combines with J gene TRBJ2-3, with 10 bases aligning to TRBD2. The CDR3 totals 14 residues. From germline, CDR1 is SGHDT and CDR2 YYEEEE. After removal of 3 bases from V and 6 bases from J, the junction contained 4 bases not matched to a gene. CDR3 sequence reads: CASSSLAGVDTQYF. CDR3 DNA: TGTGCCAGCAGCTCTCTAGCGGGAGTGGATACGCAGTATTTT.

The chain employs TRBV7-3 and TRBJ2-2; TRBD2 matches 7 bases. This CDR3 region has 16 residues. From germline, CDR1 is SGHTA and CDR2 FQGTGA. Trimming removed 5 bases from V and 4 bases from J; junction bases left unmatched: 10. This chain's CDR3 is CASSPPNGGGTGELFF. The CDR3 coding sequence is TGTGCCAGCAGCCCACCTAATGGGGGGGGCACCGGGGAGCTGTTTTTT.

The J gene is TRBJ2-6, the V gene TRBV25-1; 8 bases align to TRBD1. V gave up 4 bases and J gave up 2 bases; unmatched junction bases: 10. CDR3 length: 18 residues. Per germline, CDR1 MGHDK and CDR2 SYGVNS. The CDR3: CASSAHHRGSTGANVLTF. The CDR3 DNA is TGTGCCAGCAGTGCCCACCACAGGGGGTCGACTGGGGCCAACGTCCTGACTTTC.

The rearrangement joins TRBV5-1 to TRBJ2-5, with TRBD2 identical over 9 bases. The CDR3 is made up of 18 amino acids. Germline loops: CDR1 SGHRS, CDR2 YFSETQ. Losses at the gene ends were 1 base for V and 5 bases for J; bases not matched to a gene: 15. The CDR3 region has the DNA TGCGCCAGCAGCTTGAGTCAACTAGCGGGCCGAGGGAGGGAGACCCAGTACTTC. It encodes CASSLSQLAGRGRETQYF.

CDR3 sequence: CATRPSGGNEQFF. The CDR3 bases are TGTGCCACCAGGCCATCCGGGGGCAATGAGCAGTTCTTC. The chain is built from TRBV24-1 and TRBJ2-1; D may be TRBD2 (6 bases). The V gene's germline CDR1 is KGHDR and CDR2 SFDVKD. The CDR3 contains 13 residues. V lost 7 bases, J lost 6 bases, and 12 bases lay in between.

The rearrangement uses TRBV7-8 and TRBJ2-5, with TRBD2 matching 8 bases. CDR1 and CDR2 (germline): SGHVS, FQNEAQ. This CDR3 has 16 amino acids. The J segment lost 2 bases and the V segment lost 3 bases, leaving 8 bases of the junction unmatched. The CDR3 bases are TGTGCCAGCAGCTTTGGGTCGGGAGGGCCGCAAGAGACCCAGTACTTC. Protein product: CASSFGSGGPQETQYF.

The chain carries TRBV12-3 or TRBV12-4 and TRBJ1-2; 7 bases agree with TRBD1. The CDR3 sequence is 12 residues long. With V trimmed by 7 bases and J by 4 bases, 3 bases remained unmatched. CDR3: CASKGQLYGYTF. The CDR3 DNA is TGTGCCAGCAAGGGACAGCTCTATGGCTACACCTTC.

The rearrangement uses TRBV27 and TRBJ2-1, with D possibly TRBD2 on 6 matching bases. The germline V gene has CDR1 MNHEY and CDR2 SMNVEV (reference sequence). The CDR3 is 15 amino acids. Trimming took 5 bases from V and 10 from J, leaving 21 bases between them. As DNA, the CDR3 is TGTGCCAGCAGTATACTCTCGACTAGGGGAGCAGAGCAGTTCTTC. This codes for CASSILSTRGAEQFF.

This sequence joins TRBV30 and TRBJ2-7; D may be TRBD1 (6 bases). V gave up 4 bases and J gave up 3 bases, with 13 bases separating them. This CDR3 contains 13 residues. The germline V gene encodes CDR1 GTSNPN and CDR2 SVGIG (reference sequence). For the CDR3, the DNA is TGTGCCTGGAACACAGGGCGGTACTACGAGCAGTACTTC. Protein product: CAWNTGRYYEQYF.

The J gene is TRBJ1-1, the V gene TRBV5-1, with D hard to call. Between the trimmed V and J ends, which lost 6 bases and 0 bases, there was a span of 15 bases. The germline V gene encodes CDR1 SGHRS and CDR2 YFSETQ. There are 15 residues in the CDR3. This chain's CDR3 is CASTMESGVNTEAFF. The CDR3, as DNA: TGCGCCAGCACCATGGAAAGCGGGGTGAACACTGAAGCTTTCTTT.

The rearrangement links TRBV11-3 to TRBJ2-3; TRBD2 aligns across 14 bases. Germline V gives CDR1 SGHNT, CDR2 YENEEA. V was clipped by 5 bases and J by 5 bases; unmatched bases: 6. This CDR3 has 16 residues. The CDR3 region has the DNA TGTGCCAGCAGCCAGGGACTAGCGGGAGACTTAGATACGCAGTATTTT. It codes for CASSQGLAGDLDTQYF.

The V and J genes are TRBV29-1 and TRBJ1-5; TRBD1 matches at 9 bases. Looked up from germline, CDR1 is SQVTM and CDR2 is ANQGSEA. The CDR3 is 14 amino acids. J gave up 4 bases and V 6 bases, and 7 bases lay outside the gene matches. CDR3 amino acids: CSVAKGTGNQPQHF. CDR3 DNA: TGCAGCGTAGCCAAAGGGACAGGGAATCAGCCCCAGCATTTT. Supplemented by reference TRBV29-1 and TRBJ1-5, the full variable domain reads SAVISQKPSRDICQRGTSLTIQCQVDSQVTMMFWYRQQPGQSLTLIATANQGSEATYESGFVIDKFPISRPNLTFSTLTVSNMSPEDSSIYLCSVAKGTGNQPQHFGDGTRLSIL.

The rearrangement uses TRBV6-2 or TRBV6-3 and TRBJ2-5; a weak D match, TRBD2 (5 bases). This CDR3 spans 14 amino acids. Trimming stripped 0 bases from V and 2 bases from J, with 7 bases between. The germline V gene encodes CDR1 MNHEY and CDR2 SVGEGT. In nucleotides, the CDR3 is TGTGCCAGCAGTTACTCGGACTCGCAAGAGACCCAGTACTTC. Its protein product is CASSYSDSQETQYF.

The CDR3 loop is CASSDQDRTLFF. As DNA, the CDR3 is TGTGCCAGCAGTGACCAGGATCGGACTTTGTTCTTC. J is TRBJ2-1 and V is TRBV25-1; perhaps TRBD2 as D (5 bases). V lost 3 bases, J lost 15 bases, and 15 bases lay in between. The V gene's germline CDR1 is MGHDK and CDR2 SYGVNS. The CDR3 length is 12 residues.

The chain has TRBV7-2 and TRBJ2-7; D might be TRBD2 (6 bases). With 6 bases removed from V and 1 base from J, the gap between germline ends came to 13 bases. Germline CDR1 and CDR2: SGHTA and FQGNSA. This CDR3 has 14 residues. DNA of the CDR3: TGTGCCAGCAGTCCAAGACTAGGATCCTACGAGCAGTACTTC. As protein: CASSPRLGSYEQYF.

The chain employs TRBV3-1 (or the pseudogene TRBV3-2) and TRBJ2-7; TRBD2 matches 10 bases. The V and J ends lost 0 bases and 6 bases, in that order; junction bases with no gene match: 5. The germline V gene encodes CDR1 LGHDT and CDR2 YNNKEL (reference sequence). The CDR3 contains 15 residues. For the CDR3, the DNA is TGTGCCAGCAGCCAAGATCCCCTAGCGGGAGTCGAGCAGTACTTC. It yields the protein CASSQDPLAGVEQYF.

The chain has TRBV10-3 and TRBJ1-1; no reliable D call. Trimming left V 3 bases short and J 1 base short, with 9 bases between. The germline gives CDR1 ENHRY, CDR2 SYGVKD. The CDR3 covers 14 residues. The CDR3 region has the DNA TGTGCCATCAGTGAAAGCGGAGAGAACACTGAAGCTTTCTTT. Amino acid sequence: CAISESGENTEAFF.

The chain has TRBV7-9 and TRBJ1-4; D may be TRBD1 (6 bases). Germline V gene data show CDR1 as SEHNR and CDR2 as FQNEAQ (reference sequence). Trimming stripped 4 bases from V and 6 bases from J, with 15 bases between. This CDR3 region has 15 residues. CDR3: CASSSADRMDEKLFF. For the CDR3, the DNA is TGTGCCAGCAGCTCCGCCGACAGGATGGATGAAAAACTGTTTTTT.

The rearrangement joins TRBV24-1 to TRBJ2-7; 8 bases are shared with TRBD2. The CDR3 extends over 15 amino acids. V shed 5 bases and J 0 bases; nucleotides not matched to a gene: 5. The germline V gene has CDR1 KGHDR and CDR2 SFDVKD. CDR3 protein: CATSAGGAGSYEQYF. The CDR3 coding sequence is TGTGCCACCAGTGCCGGGGGGGCGGGCTCCTACGAGCAGTACTTC.

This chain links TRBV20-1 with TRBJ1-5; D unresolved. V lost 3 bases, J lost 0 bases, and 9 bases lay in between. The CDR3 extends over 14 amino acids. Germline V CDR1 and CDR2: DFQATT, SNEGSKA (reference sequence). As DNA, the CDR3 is TGCAGTGCTAGTGCTACAGATAGCAATCAGCCCCAGCATTTT. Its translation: CSASATDSNQPQHF.

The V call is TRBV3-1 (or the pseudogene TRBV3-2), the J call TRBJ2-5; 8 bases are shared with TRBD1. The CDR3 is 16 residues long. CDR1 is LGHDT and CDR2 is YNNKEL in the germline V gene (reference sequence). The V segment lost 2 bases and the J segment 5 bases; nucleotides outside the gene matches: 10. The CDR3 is CASSQIMTGVGETQYF. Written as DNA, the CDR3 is TGTGCCAGCAGCCAAATCATGACAGGGGTGGGGGAGACCCAGTACTTC.

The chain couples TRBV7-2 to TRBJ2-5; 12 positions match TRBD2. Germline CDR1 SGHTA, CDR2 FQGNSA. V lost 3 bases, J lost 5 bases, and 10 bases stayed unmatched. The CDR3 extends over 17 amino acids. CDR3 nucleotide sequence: TGTGCCAGCAGCTTGAGGCTAGCGGGAGGGCCGGGGGAGACCCAGTACTTC. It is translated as CASSLRLAGGPGETQYF.

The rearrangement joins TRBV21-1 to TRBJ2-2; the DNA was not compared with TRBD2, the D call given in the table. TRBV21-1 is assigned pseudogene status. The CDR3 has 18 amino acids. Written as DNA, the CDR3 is TGTGCCAGCAGCAGGACTAGCGGGAGAGTTACGAACACCGGGGAGCTGTTTTTT. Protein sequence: CASSRTSGRVTNTGELFF.